This paragraph covers one T cell receptor (beta chain) sequence. What it binds is unknown. This sample stems from a study of monozygotic twins with inflammatory bowel disease. Study outcomes and limitations: Repertoire similarity did not separate concordant from discordant twins, possibly from limited power.

Per germline, CDR1 MDHEN and CDR2 SYDVKM. The CDR3 totals 15 residues. Total RNA, at roughly 3,400 ng, went into every TCR library. Using TCRalpha and TCRbeta cDNA, the researchers carried out two nested PCRs that lasted around 15 and 9 cycles. TCRdb reworked the 5' RACE reads into one entry per CDR3 protein, no DNA. The listing records over 150,000 distinct CDR3 sequences. The receptor was isolated from a human donor with ulcerative colitis or Crohn's disease, or a healthy co-twin of an affected twin (not recorded which). The sequenced sample was blood. The chain combines TRBV28 with TRBJ2-1; without DNA, the TCRdb call of TRBD1 cannot be checked. This CDR3 is CASSPGAGVYNEQFF.